These 10 T cell receptor beta chains were sequenced from one sample in a study of cytomegalovirus exposure and HLA in healthy donors. Sequencing used immunoSEQ multiplex PCR; TCRdb keeps in-frame clones, though not all of them. Here the sample spans 200,000 or so clones, about 79% being singletons. The specimen sequenced was PBMCs. The source of these receptors is a woman aged 25 to 39 in good health and CMV-seropositive.

This chain uses TRBV28 with TRBJ1-5, with a tentative D call TRBD1 (6 bases). The CDR3 contains 14 residues. Per germline, CDR1 MDHEN and CDR2 SYDVKM. The V end was cut by 6 bases, the J end by 6 bases, with 15 bases between. The CDR3 coding sequence is TGTGCCAGCAGCACCCACAGGGATAGTCAGCCCCAGCATTTT. It specifies CASSTHRDSQPQHF. Full variable domain (remainder filled in from reference TRBV28 and TRBJ1-5): DVKVTQSSRYLVKRTGEKVFLECVQDMDHENMFWYRQDPGLGLRLIYFSYDVKMKEKGDIPEGYSVSREKKERFSLILESASTNQTSMYLCASSTHRDSQPQHFGDGTRLSIL.

This chain joins TRBV28 and TRBJ1-5; a weak D match, TRBD1 (5 bases). The CDR3 is made up of 13 amino acids. Deletions cut 5 bases from V and 3 bases from J, with 8 bases between. The germline gives CDR1 MDHEN, CDR2 SYDVKM. The CDR3 region has the DNA TGTGCCAGCAGTGACGGACACAATCAGCCCCAGCATTTT. It translates to CASSDGHNQPQHF.

This chain joins TRBV20-1 and TRBJ2-3; D uncertain. Germline CDR1 is DFQATT and CDR2 is SNEGSKA (reference sequence). V was trimmed by 3 bases and J by 3 bases, leaving 4 bases between them. The CDR3 totals 11 residues. The CDR3 coding sequence is TGCAGTGCTAGCCTGACAGATACGCAGTATTTT. Amino acids: CSASLTDTQYF.

The rearrangement links TRBV28 to TRBJ1-2, with D maybe TRBD1 (6 bases). The V end was cut by 8 bases, the J end by 4 bases, with 8 bases between. CDR3 size: 11 residues. Germline loops: CDR1 MDHEN, CDR2 SYDVKM. Written as DNA, the CDR3 is TGTGCCAGCTCCAGGGGCTATGGCTACACCTTC. It is translated as CASSRGYGYTF.

The chain recombines TRBV5-1 with TRBJ2-1, with D uncertain. Trimming cost V 0 bases and J 2 bases, with 15 bases left between them. Germline lookup yields CDR1 SGHRS and CDR2 YFSETQ. CDR3 length equals 17 residues. The chain's CDR3 is CASSLALGQVTYNEQFF. Here the CDR3 DNA reads TGCGCCAGCAGCTTGGCCCTGGGCCAGGTGACCTACAATGAGCAGTTCTTC.

The chain links TRBV28 to TRBJ1-5, with D possibly TRBD1 on 5 matching bases. Germline assignment: CDR1 MDHEN and CDR2 SYDVKM. This CDR3 is built from 15 residues. V was clipped by 11 bases and J by 0 bases, with 17 bases between them. This chain's CDR3 is CAWGPGTYSNQPQHF. The DNA for the CDR3 is TGTGCCTGGGGACCAGGGACTTATAGCAATCAGCCCCAGCATTTT.

V is TRBV6-5 and J is TRBJ1-4, with D possibly TRBD1 on 5 matching bases. The V end was cut by 5 bases, the J end by 11 bases, with 21 bases between. This CDR3 comprises 15 residues. Germline V lookup: CDR1 MNHEY, CDR2 SVGAGI. CDR3 loop: CASSLSPQGVEKLFF. CDR3 bases: TGTGCCAGCAGTCTTTCGCCCCAAGGGGTTGAGAAACTGTTTTTT.

V and J are TRBV5-1 and TRBJ2-1; D might be TRBD2 (5 bases). Looked up from germline, CDR1 is SGHRS and CDR2 is YFSETQ. The CDR3 is 15 residues long. The ends were cut back, 4 bases at V and 7 bases at J, with 18 bases in the middle. The CDR3 sequence: CASSLSGLPVNEQFF. In DNA, the CDR3 is TGCGCCAGCAGCCTCTCCGGACTTCCCGTAAATGAGCAGTTCTTC.

This CDR3 is CASSLGGGNTEAFF. Written as DNA, the CDR3 is TGTGCCAGCAGCTTGGGAGGCGGGAACACTGAAGCTTTCTTT. The V call is TRBV27, the J call TRBJ1-1; D ambiguous. Trimming stripped 6 bases from V and 1 base from J, with 12 bases between. The CDR3 is 14 residues long. CDR1 and CDR2 (germline): MNHEY, SMNVEV (reference sequence).

There are a few counts of this clone. The rearrangement uses TRBV5-1 and TRBJ2-7, with D tentatively TRBD1 (5 bases). This CDR3 comprises 13 residues. V gave up 0 bases and J gave up 6 bases, with 10 bases separating them. Germline-derived CDR1 and CDR2 are SGHRS and YFSETQ. DNA for the CDR3: TGCGCCAGCAGCTTGGACAGGTACGGCGAGCAGTACTTC. Its translation is CASSLDRYGEQYF.